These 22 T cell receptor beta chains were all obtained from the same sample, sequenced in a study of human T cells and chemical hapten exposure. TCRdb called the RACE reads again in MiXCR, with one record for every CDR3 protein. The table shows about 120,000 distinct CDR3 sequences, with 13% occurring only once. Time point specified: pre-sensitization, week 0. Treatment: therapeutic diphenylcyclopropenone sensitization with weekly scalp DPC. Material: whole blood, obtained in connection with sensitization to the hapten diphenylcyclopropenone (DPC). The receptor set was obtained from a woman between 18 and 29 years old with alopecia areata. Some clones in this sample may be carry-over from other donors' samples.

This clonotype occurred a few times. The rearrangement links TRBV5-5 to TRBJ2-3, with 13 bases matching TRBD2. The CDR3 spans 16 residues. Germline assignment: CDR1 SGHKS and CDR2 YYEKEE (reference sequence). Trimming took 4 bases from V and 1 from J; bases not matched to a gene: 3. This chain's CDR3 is CASSAGTSGGTDTQYF. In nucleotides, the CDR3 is TGTGCCAGCAGCGCCGGGACTAGCGGGGGCACAGATACGCAGTATTTT.

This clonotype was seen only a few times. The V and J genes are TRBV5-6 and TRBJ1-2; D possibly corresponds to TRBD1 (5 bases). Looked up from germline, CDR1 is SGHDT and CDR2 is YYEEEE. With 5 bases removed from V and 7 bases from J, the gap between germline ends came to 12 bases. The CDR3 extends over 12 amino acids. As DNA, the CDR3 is TGTGCCAGCAGAAAGGGACGCTCTGGCTACACCTTC. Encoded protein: CASRKGRSGYTF. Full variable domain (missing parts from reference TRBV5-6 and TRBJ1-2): DAGVTQSPTHLIKTRGQQVTLRCSPKSGHDTVSWYQQALGQGPQFIFQYYEEEERQRGNFPDRFSGHQFPNYSSELNVNALLLGDSALYLCASRKGRSGYTFGSGTRLTVV.

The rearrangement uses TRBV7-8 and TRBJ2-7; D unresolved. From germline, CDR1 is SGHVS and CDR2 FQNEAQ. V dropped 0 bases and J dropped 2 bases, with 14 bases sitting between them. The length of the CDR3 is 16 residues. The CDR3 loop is CASSLAGSGRTYEQYF. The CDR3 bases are TGTGCCAGCAGCTTAGCAGGGTCGGGCAGGACCTACGAGCAGTACTTC. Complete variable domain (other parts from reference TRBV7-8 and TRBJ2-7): GAGVSQSPRYKVAKRGQDVALRCDPISGHVSLFWYQQALGQGPEFLTYFQNEAQLDKSGLPSDRFFAERPEGSVSTLKIQRTQQEDSAVYLCASSLAGSGRTYEQYFGPGTRLTVT.

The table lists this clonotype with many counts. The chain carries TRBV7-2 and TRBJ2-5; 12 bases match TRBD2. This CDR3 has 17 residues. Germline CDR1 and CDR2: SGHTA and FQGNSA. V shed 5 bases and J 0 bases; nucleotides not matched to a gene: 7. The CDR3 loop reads CASSKTSGGLYQETQYF. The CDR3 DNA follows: TGTGCCAGCAGCAAGACTAGCGGGGGCTTGTACCAAGAGACCCAGTACTTC.

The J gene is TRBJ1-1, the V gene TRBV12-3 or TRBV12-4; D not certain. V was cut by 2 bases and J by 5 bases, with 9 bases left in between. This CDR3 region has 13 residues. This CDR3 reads CASSLKGLTEAFF. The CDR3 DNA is TGTGCCAGCAGTTTAAAAGGGCTTACTGAAGCTTTCTTT.

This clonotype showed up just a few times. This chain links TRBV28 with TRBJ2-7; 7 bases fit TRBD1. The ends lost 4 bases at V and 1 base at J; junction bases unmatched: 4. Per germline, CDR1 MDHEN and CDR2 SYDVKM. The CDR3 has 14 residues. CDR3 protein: CASSSTGISYEQYF. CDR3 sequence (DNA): TGTGCCAGCAGTTCGACAGGGATATCCTACGAGCAGTACTTC.

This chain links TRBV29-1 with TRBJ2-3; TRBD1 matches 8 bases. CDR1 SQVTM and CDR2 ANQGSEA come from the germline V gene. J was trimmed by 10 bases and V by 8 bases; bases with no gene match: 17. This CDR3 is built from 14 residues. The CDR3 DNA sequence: TGCAGCCTTGCGCTTGGACAGGGTATTAGAGCGCAGTATTTT. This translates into CSLALGQGIRAQYF.

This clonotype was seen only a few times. CDR3 sequence: CASSHQGRGWKAFF. In DNA, the CDR3 is TGTGCCAGCAGCCACCAGGGAAGGGGATGGAAAGCTTTCTTT. The chain carries TRBV3-1 and TRBJ1-1; D is possibly TRBD1 (5 bases). V lost 3 bases, J lost 9 bases, and 17 bases lay in between. Germline-derived CDR1 and CDR2 are LGHDT and YNNKEL (reference sequence). The CDR3 is 14 amino acids.

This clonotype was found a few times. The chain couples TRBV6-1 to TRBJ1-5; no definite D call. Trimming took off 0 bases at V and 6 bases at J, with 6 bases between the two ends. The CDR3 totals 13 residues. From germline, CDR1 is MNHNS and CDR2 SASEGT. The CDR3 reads CASSEALFQPQHF. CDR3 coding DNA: TGTGCCAGCAGTGAAGCGCTCTTTCAGCCCCAGCATTTT.

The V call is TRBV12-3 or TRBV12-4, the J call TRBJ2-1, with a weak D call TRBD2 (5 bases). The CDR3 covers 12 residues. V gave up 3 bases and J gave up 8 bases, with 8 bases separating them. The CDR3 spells CASSLIGDEQFF. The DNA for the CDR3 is TGTGCCAGCAGTTTGATCGGGGATGAGCAGTTCTTC.

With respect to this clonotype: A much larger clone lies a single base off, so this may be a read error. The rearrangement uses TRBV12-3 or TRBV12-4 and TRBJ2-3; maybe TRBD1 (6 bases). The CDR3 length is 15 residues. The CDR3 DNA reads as TGTGCCAGCAGACCACAGGGAACCCCCACAGATACGCGGTATTTT. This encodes CASRPQGTPTDTRYF.

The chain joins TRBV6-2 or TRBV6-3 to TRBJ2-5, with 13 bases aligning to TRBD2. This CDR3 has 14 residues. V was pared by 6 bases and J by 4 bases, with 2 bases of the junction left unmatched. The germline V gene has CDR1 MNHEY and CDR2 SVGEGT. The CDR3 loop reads CASSWTSGGETQYF. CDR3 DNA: TGTGCCAGCAGCTGGACTAGCGGGGGAGAGACCCAGTACTTC.

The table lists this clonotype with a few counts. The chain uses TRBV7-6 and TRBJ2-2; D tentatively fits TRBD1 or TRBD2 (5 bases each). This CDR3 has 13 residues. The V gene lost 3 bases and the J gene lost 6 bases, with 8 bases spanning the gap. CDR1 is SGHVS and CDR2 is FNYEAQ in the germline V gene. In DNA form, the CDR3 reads TGTGCCAGCAGCTTCGAGGGGCCCGGGGAGCTGTTTTTT. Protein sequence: CASSFEGPGELFF.

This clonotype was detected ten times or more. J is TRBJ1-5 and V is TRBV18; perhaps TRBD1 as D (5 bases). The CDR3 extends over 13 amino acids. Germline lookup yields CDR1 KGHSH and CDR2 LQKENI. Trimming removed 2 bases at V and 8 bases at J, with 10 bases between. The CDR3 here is CASSPRRDEPQHF. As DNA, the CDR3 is TGTGCCAGCTCACCAAGGAGGGACGAGCCCCAGCATTTT.

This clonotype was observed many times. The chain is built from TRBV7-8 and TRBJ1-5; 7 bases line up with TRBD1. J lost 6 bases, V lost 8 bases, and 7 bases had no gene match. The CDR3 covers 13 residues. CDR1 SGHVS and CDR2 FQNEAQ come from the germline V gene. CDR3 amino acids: CASGDRDTQPQHF. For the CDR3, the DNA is TGTGCCAGCGGCGACAGGGACACTCAGCCCCAGCATTTT.

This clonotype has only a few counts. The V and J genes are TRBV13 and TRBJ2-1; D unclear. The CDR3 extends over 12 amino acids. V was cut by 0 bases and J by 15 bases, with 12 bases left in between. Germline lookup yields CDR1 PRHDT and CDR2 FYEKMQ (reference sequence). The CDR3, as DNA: TGTGCCAGCAGCTTAGGCCTGGCCGAGAGGTTCTTC. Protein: CASSLGLAERFF.

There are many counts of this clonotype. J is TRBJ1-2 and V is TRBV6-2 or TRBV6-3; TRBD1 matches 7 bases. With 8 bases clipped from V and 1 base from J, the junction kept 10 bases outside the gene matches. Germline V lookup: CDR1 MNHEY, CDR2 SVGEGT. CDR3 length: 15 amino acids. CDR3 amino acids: CASVEGTAVNYGYTF. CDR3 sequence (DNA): TGTGCCAGCGTAGAAGGGACAGCGGTTAACTATGGCTACACCTTC.

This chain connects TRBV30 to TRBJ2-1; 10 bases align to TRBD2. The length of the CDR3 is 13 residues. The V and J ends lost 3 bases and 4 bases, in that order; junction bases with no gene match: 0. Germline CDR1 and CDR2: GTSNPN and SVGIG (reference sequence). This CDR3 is CAWRTSGYNEQFF. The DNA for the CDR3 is TGTGCCTGGAGGACTAGCGGGTACAATGAGCAGTTCTTC.

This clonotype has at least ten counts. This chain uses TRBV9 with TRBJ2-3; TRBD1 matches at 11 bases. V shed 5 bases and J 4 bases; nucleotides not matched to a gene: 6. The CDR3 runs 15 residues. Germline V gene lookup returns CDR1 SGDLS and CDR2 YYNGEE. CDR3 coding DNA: TGTGCCAGCAGAGCGGGACAGGGGGTACCAGATACGCAGTATTTT. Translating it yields CASRAGQGVPDTQYF.

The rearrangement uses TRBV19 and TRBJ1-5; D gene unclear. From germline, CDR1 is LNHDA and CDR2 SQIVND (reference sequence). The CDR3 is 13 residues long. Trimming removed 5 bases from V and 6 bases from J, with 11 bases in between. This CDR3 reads CASSGINGQPQHF. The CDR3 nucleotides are TGTGCCAGTAGTGGGATTAACGGTCAGCCCCAGCATTTT.

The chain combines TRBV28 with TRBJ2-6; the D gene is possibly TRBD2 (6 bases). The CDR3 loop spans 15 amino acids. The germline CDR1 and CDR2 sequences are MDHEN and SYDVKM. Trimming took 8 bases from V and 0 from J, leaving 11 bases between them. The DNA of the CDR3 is TGTGCCAGCGGGGACTGGGGCTCTGGGGCCAACGTCCTGACTTTC. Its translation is CASGDWGSGANVLTF.

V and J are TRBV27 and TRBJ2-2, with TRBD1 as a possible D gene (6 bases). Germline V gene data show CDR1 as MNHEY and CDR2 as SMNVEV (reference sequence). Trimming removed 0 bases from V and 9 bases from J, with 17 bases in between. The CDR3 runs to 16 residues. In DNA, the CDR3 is TGTGCCAGCAGTTTATCCCCGGACAGAGCGAGGAGGGAGCTGTTTTTT. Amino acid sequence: CASSLSPDRARRELFF.